This T cell receptor (beta chain) comes out of a study of T cells in Graves' hyperthyroidism and ophthalmopathy. Broader study findings: Stable hyperthyroidism and ophthalmopathy were separated using 13 V-J signatures. Blood also held most thyroid clonotypes expanded beyond 0.001.

RNA transcripts gave rise to amplified TCR beta CDR3 regions. A first-round RT-PCR of the TCR CDR3 used the HTBI primer set. TCRdb reanalysed the multiplex PCR reads using MiXCR and keeps one entry per CDR3 protein. Counted here are about 350,000 distinct CDR3 sequences, around 14% occurring once; the ten biggest clones make up approximately 25%. The definition of stable Graves' hyperthyroidism was no ophthalmopathy progression within 18 months. Among the patients, aged 18 to 65, hyperthyroidism was newly diagnosed and had lasted under 2 months. This clonotype was seen more than once but under ten times. The antigen is unknown. CDR3 length equals 13 residues. Germline assignment: CDR1 DFQATT and CDR2 SNEGSKA (reference sequence). Trimming cost V 5 bases and J 3 bases; bases outside gene matches: 3.

This sequence originates from a woman aged 30 to 39 with Graves' hyperthyroidism. The chain joins TRBV20-1 to TRBJ2-2; 7 bases match TRBD2. What was sequenced was blood. CDR3 loop: CSASSGHTGELFF. The CDR3 nucleotides are TGCAGTGCTTCTAGCGGCCACACCGGGGAGCTGTTTTTT.